A selection of T cell receptor beta chains follows, all from one sample in a study of blood T cell repertoires in COVID-19. The protocol was immunoSEQ multiplex PCR, while the TCRdb copy is restricted to in-frame clones and leaves out a portion. The table lists 100,000 to 130,000 clones, approximately 88% of them singletons. The sequencing sample was made of peripheral blood. The receptors originated from a human donor in a cohort sampled during active COVID-19. Each CDR3 is given with its conserved first and last residue. The order of the fields is J gene, V gene, clone size, D gene, CDR3 protein, CDR3 DNA. The D gene is left open where the match is weak. Where a row states a size, it is once, few, many or the class of an expanded clone; other rows omit it.

J: TRBJ2-6
V: TRBV4-1
size: NA
D: TRBD1
CDR3: CASSVRQGALTGANVLTF
DNA: TGCGCCAGCAGCGTACGACAGGGGGCGTTAACTGGGGCCAACGTCCTGACTTTC

J: TRBJ2-7
V: TRBV13
size: NA
D: NA
CDR3: CASSSSLANHYEQYF
DNA: TGTGCCAGCAGCTCATCGCTAGCGAACCACTACGAGCAGTACTTC

J: TRBJ2-3
V: TRBV13
size: NA
D: TRBD2
CDR3: CASSSGTSGNTDTQYF
DNA: TGTGCCAGCAGCTCCGGGACTAGCGGGAACACAGATACGCAGTATTTT

J: TRBJ2-7
V: TRBV4-1
size: NA
D: NA
CDR3: CASSSGIGYEQYF
DNA: TGCGCCAGCAGCTCAGGGATAGGTTACGAGCAGTACTTC

J: TRBJ1-2
V: TRBV19
size: NA
D: NA
CDR3: CASSSQNRNYGYTF
DNA: TGTGCCAGTAGTTCCCAGAACCGTAACTATGGCTACACCTTC

J: TRBJ1-3
V: TRBV5-6
size: NA
D: TRBD1
CDR3: CASSLQGAGSGNTIYF
DNA: TGTGCCAGCAGCTTGCAGGGGGCCGGCTCTGGAAACACCATATATTTT

J: TRBJ2-3
V: TRBV19
size: NA
D: NA
CDR3: CASSIVDSGTDTQYF
DNA: TGTGCCAGTAGTATAGTCGACAGCGGCACAGATACGCAGTATTTT

J: TRBJ1-1
V: TRBV7-9
size: NA
D: NA
CDR3: CASSSTDFEAFF
DNA: TGTGCCAGCAGTTCGACAGATTTTGAAGCTTTCTTT

J: TRBJ2-4
V: TRBV3-1/TRBV3-2
size: once
D: NA
CDR3: CASSQAPPGYVAKNIQYF
DNA: TGTGCCAGCAGCCAAGCCCCTCCGGGGTATGTAGCCAAAAACATTCAGTACTTC

J: TRBJ1-1
V: TRBV10-3
size: NA
D: TRBD1
CDR3: CAIRSGGTGATGEAFF
DNA: TGTGCCATCAGAAGCGGGGGGACAGGGGCTACTGGTGAAGCTTTCTTT

J: TRBJ2-5
V: TRBV3-1/TRBV3-2
size: NA
D: NA
CDR3: CASRSSEGQETQYF
DNA: TGTGCCAGCAGATCTTCGGAGGGGCAAGAGACCCAGTACTTC

J: TRBJ2-4
V: TRBV10-2
size: NA
D: TRBD2
CDR3: CASSPGLAGGPQGIQYF
DNA: TGCGCCAGCAGCCCGGGACTAGCGGGAGGGCCCCAAGGCATTCAGTACTTC

J: TRBJ1-6
V: TRBV11-2
size: once
D: NA
CDR3: CASSLGGDRTPLHF
DNA: TGTGCCAGCAGCTTAGGTGGAGACCGAACACCCCTCCACTTT

J: TRBJ2-5
V: TRBV5-5
size: NA
D: TRBD1
CDR3: CASSARTGQQETQYF
DNA: TGTGCCAGCAGCGCGAGGACAGGTCAACAAGAGACCCAGTACTTC

J: TRBJ2-5
V: TRBV5-1
size: NA
D: TRBD2
CDR3: CASSLSMVAGETETQYF
DNA: TGCGCCAGCAGCTTGTCAATGGTAGCGGGAGAAACGGAGACCCAGTACTTC

J: TRBJ1-5
V: TRBV7-9
size: NA
D: NA
CDR3: CASSLVAGGLPNQPQHF
DNA: TGTGCCAGCAGCTTAGTTGCGGGGGGTTTACCGAATCAGCCCCAGCATTTT

J: TRBJ2-1
V: TRBV4-1
size: NA
D: NA
CDR3: CASSQGGDRLPEQFF
DNA: TGCGCCAGCAGCCAAGGTGGAGACAGGTTACCTGAGCAGTTCTTC

J: TRBJ2-7
V: TRBV19
size: once
D: TRBD2
CDR3: CASSPGLAGGEQYF
DNA: TGTGCCAGTAGCCCGGGACTAGCGGGAGGGGAGCAGTACTTC

J: TRBJ2-1
V: TRBV19
size: NA
D: NA
CDR3: CASSISPAVEQFF
DNA: TGTGCCAGTAGTATAAGCCCGGCGGTCGAGCAGTTCTTC

J: TRBJ1-2
V: TRBV18
size: NA
D: NA
CDR3: CASSPNRDAYGYTF
DNA: TGTGCCAGCTCACCAAACAGGGACGCCTATGGCTACACCTTC

J: TRBJ2-1
V: TRBV11-2
size: few
D: NA
CDR3: CAARRRRGPYNEQFF
DNA: TGTGCCGCACGACGGCGGCGGGGCCCTTACAATGAGCAGTTCTTC

J: TRBJ1-6
V: TRBV4-1
size: few
D: TRBD1
CDR3: CASSQITGGQSPLHF
DNA: TGCGCCAGCAGCCAAATTACAGGGGGCCAATCACCCCTCCACTTT

J: TRBJ2-7
V: TRBV27
size: NA
D: NA
CDR3: CASSFGGTPSEQYF
DNA: TGTGCCAGCAGCTTCGGGGGAACGCCTAGCGAGCAGTACTTC

J: TRBJ1-6
V: TRBV5-5
size: NA
D: TRBD1
CDR3: CASSLVGAGTANSPLHF
DNA: TGTGCCAGCAGCTTGGTGGGGGCGGGGACAGCTAATTCACCCCTCCACTTT

J: TRBJ1-6
V: TRBV7-2
size: NA
D: TRBD1
CDR3: CASSFLSGSGGNSPLHF
DNA: TGTGCCAGCAGCTTCCTATCTGGGTCAGGGGGTAATTCACCCCTCCACTTT

J: TRBJ2-4
V: TRBV9
size: once
D: NA
CDR3: CASSAVEGAKNIQYF
DNA: TGTGCCAGCAGCGCGGTGGAGGGGGCCAAAAACATTCAGTACTTC

J: TRBJ1-2
V: TRBV6-5
size: NA
D: NA
CDR3: CASRRLQVDYGYTF
DNA: TGTGCCAGCAGACGCTTGCAGGTAGACTATGGCTACACCTTC

J: TRBJ2-3
V: TRBV6-5
size: NA
D: TRBD2
CDR3: CASSQTSGTDTQYF
DNA: TGTGCCAGCAGCCAGACTAGCGGCACAGATACGCAGTATTTT

J: TRBJ2-7
V: TRBV2
size: once
D: TRBD2
CDR3: CASSEVREGYEQYF
DNA: TGTGCCAGCAGTGAAGTCAGGGAGGGGTACGAGCAGTACTTC

J: TRBJ2-5
V: TRBV28
size: NA
D: TRBD1
CDR3: CASSSGQGGETQYF
DNA: TGTGCCAGCAGTTCGGGACAGGGAGGCGAGACCCAGTACTTC

J: TRBJ2-7
V: TRBV2
size: NA
D: NA
CDR3: CASSTREEAEQYF
DNA: TGTGCCAGCAGTACCAGGGAAGAGGCCGAGCAGTACTTC

J: TRBJ1-2
V: TRBV11-2
size: few
D: TRBD1
CDR3: CASSLGLRTGGDYGYTF
DNA: TGTGCCAGCAGCTTAGGGCTCCGGACAGGGGGGGACTATGGCTACACCTTC

J: TRBJ1-2
V: TRBV5-5
size: once
D: NA
CDR3: CASSGVAPGYTF
DNA: TGTGCCAGCAGCGGAGTCGCCCCTGGCTACACCTTC

J: TRBJ2-2
V: TRBV24-1
size: NA
D: TRBD2
CDR3: CATSEGLAGVGTGELFF
DNA: TGTGCCACCAGTGAGGGACTAGCGGGAGTCGGGACCGGGGAGCTGTTTTTT

J: TRBJ2-1
V: TRBV29-1
size: NA
D: TRBD2
CDR3: CSVVRASGYNEQFF
DNA: TGCAGCGTTGTTAGGGCTAGCGGTTACAATGAGCAGTTCTTC

J: TRBJ2-7
V: TRBV9
size: NA
D: NA
CDR3: CASSVSGREQYF
DNA: TGTGCCAGCAGCGTAAGTGGGAGGGAGCAGTACTTC